A single sample is the source of the 32 T cell receptor beta chains below, sequenced in a study of blood T cell repertoires in COVID-19. Profiled with immunoSEQ multiplex PCR; TCRdb holds only in-frame clones, not every one. The table records about 140,000 clones, roughly 85% of them present only once. Source material: peripheral blood. These receptors were obtained from a man aged 45 to 65 with acute or convalescent COVID-19.

This sequence joins TRBV11-2 and TRBJ1-2; D ambiguous. V was shortened by 5 bases and J by 7 bases, with 17 bases between the two germline ends. The germline CDR1 and CDR2 sequences are SGHAT and FQNNGV. The CDR3 is made up of 14 amino acids. CDR3 nucleotides: TGTGCCAGCAGCCGTAGACTTTTACTGGGTGGCTACACCTTC. As protein: CASSRRLLLGGYTF.

V gene TRBV7-2 combines with J gene TRBJ2-5, with 8 nucleotides matching TRBD1. The trim removed 3 bases at V and 5 bases at J, leaving 8 bases unmatched. CDR1 is SGHTA and CDR2 is FQGNSA in the germline V gene. This CDR3 contains 15 residues. The CDR3 nucleotides read TGTGCCAGCAGCTTCCGGGACAGGAGAGAGGAGACCCAGTACTTC. This gives the protein CASSFRDRREETQYF.

The rearrangement joins TRBV2 to TRBJ2-7; possible D gene TRBD1, 5 bases. The CDR3 length is 15 residues. V was pared by 6 bases and J by 4 bases, with 19 bases between. CDR1 and CDR2 from the germline V gene are SNHLY and FYNNEI. As DNA, the CDR3 is TGTGCCAGCAGCTCCCTTCGGGTAGGGGTTTACGAGCAGTACTTC. As protein: CASSSLRVGVYEQYF.

A few counts support this clone. V usage is TRBV11-2 and J usage is TRBJ2-3; D perhaps matches TRBD2 (5 bases). The germline V gene has CDR1 SGHAT and CDR2 FQNNGV. The CDR3 consists of 14 residues. The V end lost 5 bases, the J end lost 5 bases, and 14 bases lay between the germline ends. The CDR3 loop is CASSPYYGEDTQYF. The DNA for the CDR3 is TGTGCCAGCAGCCCTTACTACGGGGAAGATACGCAGTATTTT.

This chain connects TRBV27 to TRBJ2-3, with TRBD2 identical over 9 bases. This CDR3 is 18 amino acids long. The germline gives CDR1 MNHEY, CDR2 SMNVEV (reference sequence). The J segment lost 4 bases and the V segment lost 5 bases, leaving 16 bases of the junction unmatched. CDR3 nucleotides: TGTGCCAGCAGTCTCCGGCTCCTAGCGGGGACTAACGCAGATACGCAGTATTTT. The encoded protein is CASSLRLLAGTNADTQYF.

The chain is built from TRBV9 and TRBJ1-1; no definite D call. The V end was cut by 0 bases, the J end by 5 bases, with 11 bases between. This CDR3 has 14 residues. Germline assignment: CDR1 SGDLS and CDR2 YYNGEE. CDR3 DNA: TGTGCCAGCAGCGTAGATCGGGAGGGAACTGAAGCTTTCTTT. It is translated as CASSVDREGTEAFF.

The chain combines TRBV29-1 with TRBJ1-1, with 10 bases fitting TRBD1. The CDR3 totals 13 residues. The V gene's germline CDR1 is SQVTM and CDR2 ANQGSEA. J lost 3 bases, V lost 7 bases, and 5 bases had no gene match. DNA for the CDR3: TGCAGCGCATCAGGACAGGGGGACACTGAAGCTTTCTTT. It codes for CSASGQGDTEAFF.

This clone was seen once. The J gene is TRBJ1-1, the V gene TRBV6-2 or TRBV6-3; 7 nucleotides line up with TRBD1. With 2 bases clipped from V and 0 bases from J, the junction kept 9 bases outside the gene matches. The length of the CDR3 is 17 residues. The V gene's germline CDR1 is MNHEY and CDR2 SVGEGT. The CDR3 nucleotides read TGTGCCAGCAGTTACCGACAGGGTGGGACGATGAACACTGAAGCTTTCTTT. It encodes CASSYRQGGTMNTEAFF.

This chain connects TRBV28 to TRBJ1-2; tentatively, D is TRBD1 (5 bases). The V and J ends lost 6 bases and 8 bases respectively, with 19 bases between them. Germline CDR1 MDHEN, CDR2 SYDVKM. The CDR3 has 14 residues. CDR3 residues: CASRRDGTNQGYTF. CDR3 nucleotides: TGTGCCAGCAGACGGGACGGGACTAATCAGGGCTACACCTTC.

This sequence joins TRBV4-1 and TRBJ2-5, with D perhaps TRBD1 (6 bases). Germline V gene sequence: CDR1 MGHRA, CDR2 YSYEKL. V dropped 5 bases and J dropped 2 bases, with 18 bases sitting between them. The CDR3 has 16 residues. The CDR3 here is CASSYRGRTAQETQYF. The DNA of the CDR3 is TGCGCCAGCAGCTATCGTGGTCGGACAGCTCAAGAGACCCAGTACTTC.

This clone was seen a few times. The chain recombines TRBV12-5 with TRBJ2-2; D is perhaps TRBD1 (6 bases). This CDR3 has 12 residues. The germline gives CDR1 LGHNT, CDR2 FRNRAP. Trimming shortened V by 6 bases and J by 8 bases, and 10 bases separated the two germline ends. CDR3 amino acids: CASGDRKGELFF. In DNA, the CDR3 is TGTGCTAGTGGAGACAGGAAGGGGGAGCTGTTTTTT.

The chain combines TRBV28 with TRBJ1-4; D is possibly TRBD1 (5 bases). Germline V gives CDR1 MDHEN, CDR2 SYDVKM. Trimming stripped 3 bases from V and 1 base from J, with 9 bases between. This CDR3 has 15 amino acids. CDR3 residues: CASSFYRLTNEKLFF. DNA for the CDR3: TGTGCCAGCAGTTTTTACAGGTTAACTAATGAAAAACTGTTTTTT.

DNA of the CDR3: TGTGCCAGCAGCTTATTGACGGGGGGCGCGTCCTATAATTCACCCCTCCACTTT. It codes for CASSLLTGGASYNSPLHF. The V gene is TRBV11-2, the J gene TRBJ1-6; TRBD1 might be the D (6 bases). The ends were cut back, 2 bases at V and 1 base at J, with 15 bases in the middle. Germline lookup yields CDR1 SGHAT and CDR2 FQNNGV. This CDR3 region has 18 residues.

The chain is built from TRBV19 and TRBJ1-5, with D maybe TRBD1 (6 bases). From germline, CDR1 is LNHDA and CDR2 SQIVND (reference sequence). V gave up 5 bases and J gave up 5 bases, with 13 bases separating them. The length of the CDR3 is 14 residues. CDR3 nucleotide sequence: TGTGCCAGTAGTGGGTCAGGGGAACATCAGCCCCAGCATTTT. It yields the protein CASSGSGEHQPQHF.

The rearrangement joins TRBV9 to TRBJ2-7; D is undetermined. This CDR3 spans 18 amino acids. Germline V lookup: CDR1 SGDLS, CDR2 YYNGEE. The germline V and J ends were trimmed by 0 bases and 1 base, with 20 bases remaining between them. CDR3 sequence (DNA): TGTGCCAGCAGCGTAGCTCCCCTCGTTCCGCTAGGATCCTACGAGCAGTACTTC. Protein sequence: CASSVAPLVPLGSYEQYF.

The rearrangement joins TRBV7-2 to TRBJ2-5, with TRBD2 identical over 7 bases. V lost 5 bases, J lost 7 bases, and 10 bases stayed unmatched. The CDR3 length is 14 residues. Per germline, CDR1 SGHTA and CDR2 FQGNSA. The CDR3 sequence: CASSLGTTSGTQYF. In nucleotides, the CDR3 is TGTGCCAGCAGCCTAGGGACTACGTCTGGGACCCAGTACTTC.

The gene calls are TRBV7-2 and TRBJ2-5; maybe TRBD1 (6 bases). Germline-derived CDR1 and CDR2 are SGHTA and FQGNSA. V was cut by 3 bases and J by 4 bases, with 12 bases left in between. This CDR3 spans 14 amino acids. CDR3 region: CASSFQGMGETQYF. The CDR3 nucleotides are TGTGCCAGCAGCTTCCAGGGGATGGGAGAGACCCAGTACTTC.

This chain connects TRBV11-2 to TRBJ1-4; TRBD1 aligns across 8 bases. Trimming at V came to 5 bases and at J to 8 bases, leaving 7 bases not matched to a gene. The length of the CDR3 is 14 residues. CDR1 is SGHAT and CDR2 is FQNNGV in the germline V gene. This CDR3 reads CASSPGQGSEKLFF. The CDR3, as DNA: TGTGCCAGCAGCCCAGGACAGGGCAGCGAAAAACTGTTTTTT. The full variable domain, completed using reference TRBV11-2 and TRBJ1-4, is EAGVAQSPRYKIIEKRQSVAFWCNPISGHATLYWYQQILGQGPKLLIQFQNNGVVDDSQLPKDRFSAERLKGVDSTLKIQPAKLEDSAVYLCASSPGQGSEKLFFGSGTQLSVL.

The J gene is TRBJ1-1, the V gene TRBV7-9, with no clear D. The V end was cut by 2 bases, the J end by 3 bases, with 16 bases between. Looked up from germline, CDR1 is SEHNR and CDR2 is FQNEAQ (reference sequence). The CDR3 has 16 residues. For the CDR3, the DNA is TGTGCCAGCAGCTTATGGTCAGGCACCCCGGACACTGAAGCTTTCTTT. The encoded protein is CASSLWSGTPDTEAFF.

V gene TRBV14 combines with J gene TRBJ1-2; weak D call: TRBD1 (6 bases). Trimming left V 3 bases short and J 7 bases short, with 18 bases between. Germline CDR1 and CDR2: SGHDN and FVKESK. The CDR3 is 15 residues long. The CDR3 DNA follows: TGTGCCAGCAGCCACCAGAGGGGGGGAATAGGTGGCTACACCTTC. Its protein is CASSHQRGGIGGYTF.

The chain carries TRBV5-5 and TRBJ2-5; D unresolved. V gave up 4 bases and J gave up 4 bases, with 32 bases separating them. The CDR3 runs 20 residues. The germline gives CDR1 SGHKS, CDR2 YYEKEE (reference sequence). CDR3: CASSPYLPAPRPRSRETQYF. CDR3 DNA: TGTGCCAGCAGCCCGTATCTGCCTGCGCCGCGACCGCGGTCGAGAGAGACCCAGTACTTC.

The V call is TRBV14, the J call TRBJ1-2, with 7 nucleotides matching TRBD1. V gave up 3 bases and J gave up 2 bases; unmatched junction bases: 3. CDR3 length: 14 amino acids. From germline, CDR1 is SGHDN and CDR2 FVKESK. The CDR3 loop is CASSQQQGNYGYTF. CDR3 nucleotides: TGTGCCAGCAGCCAGCAACAGGGGAACTATGGCTACACCTTC.

This clone occurred once. The V and J genes are TRBV9 and TRBJ2-7; D gene unclear. V lost 0 bases and J 0 bases, leaving 7 bases between the germline ends. CDR1 SGDLS and CDR2 YYNGEE come from the germline V gene. The CDR3 runs to 14 residues. CDR3 residues: CASSVAVSSYEQYF. The CDR3 nucleotides are TGTGCCAGCAGCGTAGCGGTTAGCTCCTACGAGCAGTACTTC.

The V call is TRBV6-5, the J call TRBJ1-1; weak D call: TRBD1 (5 bases). CDR1 MNHEY and CDR2 SVGAGI come from the germline V gene. V lost 6 bases and J 0 bases, leaving 11 bases between the germline ends. CDR3 length: 14 amino acids. CDR3 loop: CASSRQFMNTEAFF. As DNA, the CDR3 is TGTGCCAGCAGCAGACAGTTCATGAACACTGAAGCTTTCTTT.

This chain joins TRBV7-2 and TRBJ1-1, with D perhaps matching TRBD1 (5 bases). V lost 7 bases, J lost 1 base, and 10 bases lay in between. Germline assignment: CDR1 SGHTA and CDR2 FQGNSA. The CDR3 extends over 13 amino acids. The CDR3 bases are TGTGCCAGCAACCCCACAGGGAACACTGAAGCTTTCTTT. Translation: CASNPTGNTEAFF.

This sequence joins TRBV6-5 and TRBJ1-5; D remains unclear. The germline gives CDR1 MNHEY, CDR2 SVGAGI. There are 15 residues in the CDR3. Between the trimmed V and J ends, which lost 4 bases and 2 bases, there was a span of 12 bases. CDR3 nucleotide sequence: TGTGCCAGCAGTTCCGGGAATCGAGGCAATCAGCCCCAGCATTTT. Its protein is CASSSGNRGNQPQHF.

The table lists this clone with a count of one. The genes are TRBV2 and TRBJ1-4, with unresolved D. The CDR3 contains 11 residues. V was cut by 5 bases and J by 8 bases, with 6 bases left in between. Germline V gives CDR1 SNHLY, CDR2 FYNNEI. CDR3: CASSLQEKLFF. As DNA, the CDR3 is TGTGCCAGCAGTCTGCAGGAAAAACTGTTTTTT.

The rearrangement uses TRBV6-5 and TRBJ2-7; 10 nucleotides match TRBD2. Per germline, CDR1 MNHEY and CDR2 SVGAGI. V shed 6 bases and J 3 bases; nucleotides not matched to a gene: 5. The CDR3 has 14 residues. In nucleotides, the CDR3 is TGTGCCAGCAGCTGGACTAGCGGAGGCTACGAGCAGTACTTC. Residues: CASSWTSGGYEQYF.

The chain couples TRBV7-2 to TRBJ1-2, with 7 bases matching TRBD1. The length of the CDR3 is 14 residues. The ends lost 3 bases at V and 2 bases at J; junction bases unmatched: 3. CDR1 is SGHTA and CDR2 is FQGNSA in the germline V gene. The CDR3 here is CASSLGQRNYGYTF. The CDR3, as DNA: TGTGCCAGCAGCTTGGGACAGCGAAACTATGGCTACACCTTC.

V is TRBV6-6 and J is TRBJ1-3; no clear D. The CDR3 runs 16 residues. V was cut by 0 bases and J by 2 bases, with 11 bases left in between. Germline V gene sequence: CDR1 MNHNY, CDR2 SVGAGI (reference sequence). The CDR3 region has the DNA TGTGCCAGCAGTTACTCGTTTTCGGAGACTGGAAACACCATATATTTT. This translates into CASSYSFSETGNTIYF.

The chain links TRBV10-3 to TRBJ1-2, with a possible D match to TRBD1 (5 bases). In germline, CDR1 is ENHRY, CDR2 SYGVKD. The CDR3 contains 17 residues. V lost 6 bases and J lost 0, with 20 bases in between. The CDR3 here is CAIRLEGTDYPNYGYTF. Written as DNA, the CDR3 is TGTGCCATCAGGTTGGAAGGGACGGACTACCCTAACTATGGCTACACCTTC.

The chain links TRBV7-2 to TRBJ2-1; unclear D gene. The V gene's germline CDR1 is SGHTA and CDR2 FQGNSA. There are 12 residues in the CDR3. The V gene lost 2 bases and the J gene lost 9 bases, with 8 bases spanning the gap. The CDR3 loop reads CASSLSVGEQFF. The CDR3 DNA sequence: TGTGCCAGCAGCTTAAGTGTCGGTGAGCAGTTCTTC. Complete variable domain (other parts from reference TRBV7-2 and TRBJ2-1): GAGVSQSPSNKVTEKGKDVELRCDPISGHTALYWYRQSLGQGLEFLIYFQGNSAPDKSGLPSDRFSAERTGGSVSTLTIQRTQQEDSAVYLCASSLSVGEQFFGPGTRLTVL.